This T cell receptor (beta chain) was retrieved from a study of T-cell reconstitution after alpha-beta-depleted transplantation in children. This clonotype has a handful of counts. The authors prepared the TCRbeta library with unique molecular identifiers. Each CDR3 protein is one row after TCRdb ran MiXCR on the PCR reads. This sample yields some 500,000 distinct CDR3 sequences, of which approximately 20% are seen a single time; roughly 3.3% belongs to the top ten. The sequence was obtained from a human donor who donated a stem cell graft to a child with acute lymphoblastic leukemia. This specimen consisted of PBMCs from the stem cell graft donor, obtained from the stem cell graft.

CDR3 nucleotides: TGCGCCAGCAGCTTGCTCTTGGATCCCTACGAGCAGTACTTC. This sequence encodes CASSLLLDPYEQYF. This rearrangement joins TRBV5-1 to TRBJ2-7; no firm D call. CDR3 size: 14 residues. V lost 1 base to trimming and J lost 2 bases, with 10 bases between them. Germline assignment: CDR1 SGHRS and CDR2 YFSETQ.